A single sample is the source of the 16 T cell receptor beta chains below, sequenced in a study of CD8+ T cells in alopecia areata. cDNA serving as the sequencing template came from extracted, reverse transcribed RNA. TCRdb keeps only in-frame clones here, not all; method: immunoSEQ multiplex PCR. The sample holds about 280,000 clones, 58% seen once. Sample treatment: oral pan-JAK inhibitor, 5-10 mg twice daily. The source material was CD4+ T cells sorted from blood, sampled at week 24, from a patient treated with tofacitinib. These receptors all come from a human donor with alopecia areata.

The chain is built from TRBV5-1 and TRBJ1-2; 9 nucleotides agree with TRBD1. The V gene end was trimmed by 5 bases and the J gene end by 2 bases; junction bases not matched to a gene: 4. CDR1 is SGHRS, CDR2 YFSETQ, per germline. This CDR3 spans 14 amino acids. In DNA form, the CDR3 reads TGCGCCAGCAGTTCGACAGGGGGAAACTATGGCTACACCTTC. It yields the protein CASSSTGGNYGYTF.

This clone was seen a few times. This chain joins TRBV5-1 and TRBJ2-1; 7 nucleotides match TRBD2. The CDR3 totals 15 residues. Germline V gene lookup returns CDR1 SGHRS and CDR2 YFSETQ. J gave up 5 bases and V 0 bases, and 5 bases lay outside the gene matches. As DNA, the CDR3 is TGCGCCAGCAGCTTGGGTCTAGCGGTAAACAATGAGCAGTTCTTC. Translated, it gives CASSLGLAVNNEQFF.

The table lists this clone with many counts. The chain links TRBV10-3 to TRBJ2-5, with D perhaps TRBD2 (6 bases). The CDR3 is made up of 14 amino acids. Between the trimmed V and J ends, which lost 6 bases and 5 bases, there was a span of 16 bases. Germline-derived CDR1 and CDR2 are ENHRY and SYGVKD. Here the CDR3 DNA reads TGTGCCATCAGGGGTGATGGCGGGGAGGAGACCCAGTACTTC. This codes for CAIRGDGGEETQYF.

This chain joins TRBV30 and TRBJ1-4, with TRBD1 matching over 9 bases. This CDR3 spans 13 amino acids. J lost 7 bases, V lost 3 bases, and 3 bases had no gene match. CDR1 is GTSNPN and CDR2 is SVGIG in the germline V gene (reference sequence). CDR3 sequence: CAWRQGAREKLFF. The CDR3 DNA sequence: TGTGCCTGGAGACAGGGGGCGCGTGAAAAACTGTTTTTT.

The chain carries TRBV29-1 and TRBJ2-3; 8 bases map to TRBD1. Trimming took 4 bases from V and 4 from J; bases not matched to a gene: 4. Germline V lookup: CDR1 SQVTM, CDR2 ANQGSEA. CDR3 length: 13 residues. CDR3 coding DNA: TGCAGCGTTGCCAGGGGGCCGGCAGATACGCAGTATTTT. Encoded protein: CSVARGPADTQYF.

The V gene is TRBV7-2, the J gene TRBJ2-7, with a tentative D call TRBD1 (6 bases). Trimming cost V 5 bases and J 3 bases, with 11 bases left between them. Germline V lookup: CDR1 SGHTA, CDR2 FQGNSA. The CDR3 has 13 amino acids. CDR3 coding DNA: TGTGCCAGCAGCCGGACAGCCCGCTACGAGCAGTACTTC. As protein: CASSRTARYEQYF. The full variable domain, with the rest looked up from reference TRBV7-2 and TRBJ2-7, is GAGVSQSPSNKVTEKGKDVELRCDPISGHTALYWYRQSLGQGLEFLIYFQGNSAPDKSGLPSDRFSAERTGGSVSTLTIQRTQQEDSAVYLCASSRTARYEQYFGPGTRLTVT.

This chain uses TRBV25-1 with TRBJ2-3; D perhaps matches TRBD1 (6 bases). This CDR3 is built from 14 residues. V gave up 8 bases and J gave up 3 bases, with 15 bases separating them. Germline-derived CDR1 and CDR2 are MGHDK and SYGVNS. Here the CDR3 reads CASGRRGGTDTQYF. The CDR3 DNA follows: TGTGCCAGCGGTCGCAGGGGCGGGACAGATACGCAGTATTTT. Full variable domain (rest looked up from reference TRBV25-1 and TRBJ2-3): EADIYQTPRYLVIGTGKKITLECSQTMGHDKMYWYQQDPGMELHLIHYSYGVNSTEKGDLSSESTVSRIRTEHFPLTLESARPSHTSQYLCASGRRGGTDTQYFGPGTRLTVL.

This clone was detected only a few times. The chain is built from TRBV7-9 and TRBJ2-3, with D possibly TRBD1 on 5 matching bases. The CDR3 covers 16 residues. The V end lost 5 bases, the J end lost 3 bases, and 18 bases lay between the germline ends. The V gene's germline CDR1 is SEHNR and CDR2 FQNEAQ (reference sequence). As DNA, the CDR3 is TGTGCCAGCAGCCATAAGACAGCCCTTGGGACAGATACGCAGTATTTT. Its translation: CASSHKTALGTDTQYF.

V gene TRBV28 combines with J gene TRBJ2-7; 7 bases line up with TRBD1. Trimming at V came to 3 bases and at J to 6 bases, leaving 11 bases not matched to a gene. The CDR3 totals 15 residues. Germline assignment: CDR1 MDHEN and CDR2 SYDVKM. CDR3 in amino acids: CASSFGNTGVGEQYF. CDR3 nucleotide sequence: TGTGCCAGCAGTTTCGGAAACACAGGGGTGGGCGAGCAGTACTTC.

This clone has a handful of counts. V gene TRBV30 combines with J gene TRBJ2-5; the D is unclear. Between the trimmed V and J ends, which lost 3 bases and 3 bases, there was a span of 8 bases. CDR3 size: 12 residues. The germline CDR1 and CDR2 sequences are GTSNPN and SVGIG (reference sequence). Here the CDR3 reads CAWSSTKETQYF. The CDR3 DNA reads TGTGCCTGGAGCTCGACAAAAGAGACCCAGTACTTC. The entire variable domain, with the rest obtained from reference TRBV30 and TRBJ2-5, is as follows: SQTIHQWPATLVQPVGSPLSLECTVEGTSNPNLYWYRQAAGRGLQLLFYSVGIGQISSEVPQNLSASRPQDRQFILSSKKLLLSDSGFYLCAWSSTKETQYFGPGTRLLVL.

The J gene is TRBJ2-1, the V gene TRBV10-3, with TRBD2 as a possible D gene (6 bases). In germline, CDR1 is ENHRY, CDR2 SYGVKD. Between the trimmed V and J ends, which lost 4 bases and 12 bases, there was a span of 22 bases. The CDR3 is 15 residues long. The CDR3, as DNA: TGTGCCATCAGTGCCGACAGCCTGGCGGGGAGTGGGCAGTTCTTC. Encoded protein: CAISADSLAGSGQFF.

The rearrangement joins TRBV11-2 to TRBJ1-2; a weak D match, TRBD1 (5 bases). CDR1 SGHAT and CDR2 FQNNGV come from the germline V gene. V dropped 5 bases and J dropped 4 bases, with 11 bases sitting between them. The CDR3 spans 13 residues. The CDR3 DNA is TGTGCCAGCAGCCCCGACAGCTTCTATGGCTACACCTTC. As protein: CASSPDSFYGYTF. Looking up the rest from reference TRBV11-2 and TRBJ1-2 gives the full variable domain: EAGVAQSPRYKIIEKRQSVAFWCNPISGHATLYWYQQILGQGPKLLIQFQNNGVVDDSQLPKDRFSAERLKGVDSTLKIQPAKLEDSAVYLCASSPDSFYGYTFGSGTRLTVV.

CDR3 protein: CASSTGQGTYGYTF. CDR3 coding DNA: TGCGCCAGCAGCACGGGACAGGGGACGTATGGCTACACCTTC. This rearrangement joins TRBV5-1 to TRBJ1-2, with TRBD1 identical over 10 bases. This CDR3 is 14 amino acids long. V gave up 4 bases and J gave up 5 bases; unmatched junction bases: 5. The germline V gene has CDR1 SGHRS and CDR2 YFSETQ.

J is TRBJ2-2 and V is TRBV18; D may be TRBD2 (6 bases). Germline V gives CDR1 KGHSH, CDR2 LQKENI. With 2 bases removed from V and 0 bases from J, the gap between germline ends came to 7 bases. This CDR3 comprises 15 residues. CDR3 amino acids: CASSPAGTNTGELFF. The CDR3 DNA is TGTGCCAGCTCACCAGCGGGAACGAACACCGGGGAGCTGTTTTTT.

This clone was counted once. This rearrangement joins TRBV27 to TRBJ2-1; 11 bases align to TRBD1. The germline gives CDR1 MNHEY, CDR2 SMNVEV (reference sequence). V lost 5 bases, J lost 4 bases, and 13 bases stayed unmatched. The CDR3 extends over 18 amino acids. The CDR3 DNA sequence: TGTGCCAGCAGTAGGTTAGGAGCCGGGACAGGGGGATACAATGAGCAGTTCTTC. Amino acid sequence: CASSRLGAGTGGYNEQFF.

Worth noting for this clone: Other nucleotide sequences from this sample produce the same CDR3. The chain is built from TRBV30 and TRBJ2-3; perhaps D is TRBD1 or TRBD2 (5 bases each). The ends were cut back, 0 bases at V and 4 bases at J, with 8 bases in the middle. The germline gives CDR1 GTSNPN, CDR2 SVGIG (reference sequence). The CDR3 is 13 residues long. CDR3: CAWSVRGADTQYF. The DNA of the CDR3 is TGTGCCTGGAGTGTAAGAGGGGCAGATACGCAGTATTTT.